These 29 T cell receptor beta chains came from one sample sequenced in a study of CD8 T cells in Susac syndrome. An input of roughly 0.5 to 1 ug of RNA was subjected to reverse transcription using random hexamers. TCRdb analysed the immunoSEQ multiplex PCR reads with MiXCR anew, one entry per CDR3 protein. Here the sample spans approximately 120,000 distinct CDR3 sequences, around 95% being singletons. The sequenced sample was CD4+ T cells from PBMCs. The receptors originated from a human donor in good health.

CDR3 in DNA: TGCGCCAGCAGCCAAGGAACTAGCGGGCTCGCCTACGAGCAGTACTTC. Residues: CASSQGTSGLAYEQYF. The chain combines TRBV4-3 with TRBJ2-7; TRBD2 agrees at 9 bases. Trimming at V came to 1 base and at J to 2 bases, leaving 6 bases not matched to a gene. Germline assignment: CDR1 LGHNA and CDR2 YSLEER. The CDR3 sequence is 16 residues long.

The V gene is TRBV9, the J gene TRBJ2-7; the match to TRBD1 covers 8 bases. CDR1 is SGDLS, CDR2 YYNGEE, per germline. V lost 1 base and J lost 3; bases outside the gene matches: 0. There are 13 residues in the CDR3. The chain's CDR3 is CASSVTGGYEQYF. The CDR3 nucleotides are TGTGCCAGCAGCGTAACAGGGGGCTACGAGCAGTACTTC.

The chain recombines TRBV20-1 with TRBJ2-1; 9 bases are shared with TRBD2. The CDR3 runs 13 residues. Germline lookup yields CDR1 DFQATT and CDR2 SNEGSKA (reference sequence). The CDR3 DNA follows: TGCAGGGTAGCGGGAGTCCGCTACAATGAGCAGTTCTTC. It codes for CRVAGVRYNEQFF.

The rearrangement joins TRBV9 to TRBJ2-1, with 11 bases that match TRBD2. Trimming took 3 bases from V and 5 from J; bases not matched to a gene: 7. Germline V CDR1 and CDR2: SGDLS, YYNGEE. The CDR3 consists of 16 residues. DNA for the CDR3: TGTGCCAGCAGCGGCCCCGGGACTAGCGGACACAATGAGCAGTTCTTC. The encoded protein is CASSGPGTSGHNEQFF.

Concerning this clonotype itself: A junction boundary mismatches the germline segment, possibly from a read error. The J gene is TRBJ2-1, the V gene TRBV19, with TRBD2 identical over 9 bases. Germline CDR1 LNHDA, CDR2 SQIVND (reference sequence). This CDR3 has 14 residues. CDR3 nucleotides: TGTGCCAGCAGTAGCGGGAGAAGATACAATGAGCAGTTCTTC. As protein: CASSSGRRYNEQFF. The whole variable domain, filled in from reference TRBV19 and TRBJ2-1, reads DGGITQSPKYLFRKEGQNVTLSCEQNLNHDAMYWYRQDPGQGLRLIYYSQIVNDFQKGDIAEGYSVSREKKESFPLTVTSAQKNPTAFYLCASSSGRRYNEQFFGPGTRLTVL.

The chain couples TRBV2 to TRBJ1-2; D gene uncertain. V shed 2 bases and J shed 7 bases, with 14 bases lying between them. The germline CDR1 and CDR2 sequences are SNHLY and FYNNEI. The CDR3 runs 14 residues. The CDR3 DNA sequence: TGTGCCAGCAGTGAACCGGGTCATAGGCCTGGCTACACCTTC. Residues: CASSEPGHRPGYTF.

The chain has TRBV12-3 or TRBV12-4 and TRBJ2-7; 12 bases match TRBD2. The trim removed 7 bases at V and 3 bases at J, leaving 7 bases unmatched. The CDR3 runs to 15 residues. The CDR3 region is CASNVGLAGNYEQYF. The DNA of the CDR3 is TGTGCCAGCAACGTGGGACTAGCGGGCAACTACGAGCAGTACTTC.

The chain links TRBV14 to TRBJ2-5, with D unclear. CDR1 is SGHDN, CDR2 FVKESK, per germline. The CDR3 totals 13 residues. The V gene lost 3 bases and the J gene lost 5 bases, with 10 bases spanning the gap. The CDR3 here is CASSQGPLETQYF. The CDR3 region has the DNA TGTGCCAGCAGCCAGGGCCCCCTGGAGACCCAGTACTTC.

The chain links TRBV4-1 to TRBJ1-2; D is perhaps TRBD1 (6 bases). Trimming pared 0 bases from V and 3 bases from J, leaving 11 bases between. Germline V gene data show CDR1 as MGHRA and CDR2 as YSYEKL. The CDR3 consists of 15 residues. CDR3 loop: CASSQDRGGYYGYTF. As DNA, the CDR3 is TGCGCCAGCAGCCAAGACAGGGGAGGATACTATGGCTACACCTTC.

This chain uses TRBV3-1 with TRBJ1-1; D unclear. This CDR3 contains 14 residues. From germline, CDR1 is LGHDT and CDR2 YNNKEL (reference sequence). Deletions cut 4 bases from V and 1 base from J, with 10 bases between. The CDR3 region is CASSRVDGNTEAFF. The CDR3 DNA follows: TGTGCCAGCAGCCGCGTGGATGGGAACACTGAAGCTTTCTTT.

V gene TRBV4-3 combines with J gene TRBJ2-7; D is possibly TRBD2 (6 bases). The germline CDR1 and CDR2 sequences are LGHNA and YSLEER. Trimming left V 2 bases short and J 1 base short, with 12 bases between. This CDR3 has 15 residues. The CDR3 DNA is TGCGCCAGCAGCCAAAACACGGGGGATTCCTACGAGCAGTACTTC. The encoded protein is CASSQNTGDSYEQYF.

The chain recombines TRBV28 with TRBJ1-2, with 9 positions matching TRBD1. The germline V gene has CDR1 MDHEN and CDR2 SYDVKM. J was trimmed by 5 bases and V by 5 bases; bases with no gene match: 6. The CDR3 has 14 amino acids. The CDR3 reads CASSLQGAPYGYTF. The CDR3 DNA sequence: TGTGCCAGCAGTCTACAGGGGGCCCCGTATGGCTACACCTTC.

The gene calls are TRBV29-1 and TRBJ2-3; 7 bases map to TRBD1. Trimming took 4 bases from V and 2 from J; bases not matched to a gene: 6. The CDR3 contains 14 residues. Germline values: CDR1 SQVTM, CDR2 ANQGSEA. CDR3 sequence: CSVVRDSDTDTQYF. The CDR3, as DNA: TGCAGCGTTGTCCGGGACAGCGACACAGATACGCAGTATTTT.

The genes are TRBV7-2 and TRBJ2-2; D gene uncertain. This CDR3 is built from 13 residues. Trimming removed 4 bases from V and 7 bases from J, with 10 bases in between. Germline loops: CDR1 SGHTA, CDR2 FQGNSA. The chain's CDR3 is CASSSGVLGELFF. The CDR3 bases are TGTGCCAGCAGCTCTGGGGTGCTCGGGGAGCTGTTTTTT.

The chain couples TRBV19 to TRBJ2-3; 8 nucleotides agree with TRBD2. Germline lookup yields CDR1 LNHDA and CDR2 SQIVND (reference sequence). This CDR3 comprises 16 residues. V lost 7 bases, J lost 2 bases, and 11 bases stayed unmatched. This chain's CDR3 is CASTSGLAGLTDTQYF. CDR3 nucleotide sequence: TGTGCCAGTACGTCCGGCTTAGCGGGGCTCACAGATACGCAGTATTTT.

This chain joins TRBV15 and TRBJ2-4; 8 positions agree with TRBD2. The trim removed 0 bases at V and 3 bases at J, leaving 16 bases unmatched. The CDR3 is made up of 20 amino acids. Per germline, CDR1 LNHNV and CDR2 YYDKDF (reference sequence). The CDR3 spells CATSREGLAGLTGGKNIQYF. For the CDR3, the DNA is TGTGCCACCAGCAGAGAAGGGCTAGCGGGTTTAACTGGAGGCAAAAACATTCAGTACTTC. The full variable domain, its missing parts supplied by reference TRBV15 and TRBJ2-4, is DAMVIQNPRYQVTQFGKPVTLSCSQTLNHNVMYWYQQKSSQAPKLLFHYYDKDFNNEADTPDNFQSRRPNTSFCFLDIRSPGLGDTAMYLCATSREGLAGLTGGKNIQYFGAGTRLSVL.

The gene calls are TRBV25-1 and TRBJ2-7, with D perhaps matching TRBD2 (5 bases). Trimming took off 7 bases at V and 2 bases at J, with 6 bases between the two ends. CDR3 length: 11 amino acids. CDR1 and CDR2 from the germline V gene are MGHDK and SYGVNS. CDR3 sequence reads: CASIGAYEQYF. The CDR3 nucleotides read TGTGCCAGCATCGGGGCCTACGAGCAGTACTTC.

The chain couples TRBV6-2 or TRBV6-3 to TRBJ2-2; D may be TRBD2 (5 bases). The CDR3 is 13 amino acids. The ends were cut back, 7 bases at V and 3 bases at J, with 9 bases in the middle. CDR1 and CDR2 from the germline V gene are MNHEY and SVGEGT. The DNA of the CDR3 is TGTGCCAGCACCCCGGGGTACACCGGGGAGCTGTTTTTT. It encodes CASTPGYTGELFF.

The chain combines TRBV5-6 with TRBJ1-1; weak D call: TRBD1 (6 bases). The CDR3 spans 14 residues. Germline assignment: CDR1 SGHDT and CDR2 YYEEEE. Between the trimmed V and J ends, which lost 4 bases and 2 bases, there was a span of 12 bases. CDR3 bases: TGTGCCAGCAGCCCCCGACAGGTTAACACTGAAGCTTTCTTT. Residues: CASSPRQVNTEAFF. The complete variable domain, with remaining parts taken from reference TRBV5-6 and TRBJ1-1, reads DAGVTQSPTHLIKTRGQQVTLRCSPKSGHDTVSWYQQALGQGPQFIFQYYEEEERQRGNFPDRFSGHQFPNYSSELNVNALLLGDSALYLCASSPRQVNTEAFFGQGTRLTVV.

This chain links TRBV11-2 with TRBJ2-1; 11 bases fit TRBD1. The CDR3 runs 12 residues. The V and J ends lost 5 bases and 14 bases, in that order; junction bases with no gene match: 5. Germline V gene lookup returns CDR1 SGHAT and CDR2 FQNNGV. CDR3 residues: CASSLAGQGEFF. In DNA, the CDR3 is TGTGCCAGCAGCCTAGCGGGACAGGGGGAGTTCTTC. Full variable domain (rest looked up from reference TRBV11-2 and TRBJ2-1): EAGVAQSPRYKIIEKRQSVAFWCNPISGHATLYWYQQILGQGPKLLIQFQNNGVVDDSQLPKDRFSAERLKGVDSTLKIQPAKLEDSAVYLCASSLAGQGEFFGPGTRLTVL.

This chain joins TRBV11-2 and TRBJ2-4; 11 nucleotides match TRBD2. The CDR3 runs 18 residues. With 3 bases clipped from V and 3 bases from J, the junction kept 10 bases outside the gene matches. The germline gives CDR1 SGHAT, CDR2 FQNNGV. CDR3 DNA sequence: TGTGCCAGCAGCTTCCCCTTAGCGGGAGGGCCTGGCAAAAACATTCAGTACTTC. Translating gives CASSFPLAGGPGKNIQYF.

The rearrangement links TRBV20-1 to TRBJ2-7, with 13 bases lining up with TRBD2. Per germline, CDR1 DFQATT and CDR2 SNEGSKA (reference sequence). This CDR3 spans 15 amino acids. J lost 2 bases, V lost 6 bases, and 7 bases had no gene match. CDR3 sequence: CSATQLAGGTYEQYF. CDR3 nucleotide sequence: TGCAGTGCCACGCAACTAGCGGGAGGGACCTACGAGCAGTACTTC.

This chain connects TRBV6-6 to TRBJ2-7; D gene uncertain. CDR3 length equals 13 residues. Germline V gives CDR1 MNHNY, CDR2 SVGAGI (reference sequence). V was pared by 2 bases and J by 6 bases, with 11 bases between. The CDR3, as DNA: TGTGCCAGCAGTTACCCTAAGGGTCCCGAGCAGTACTTC. Translated: CASSYPKGPEQYF.

The chain uses TRBV2 and TRBJ2-3; D not certain. Trimming pared 3 bases from V and 0 bases from J, leaving 4 bases between. CDR1 and CDR2 from the germline V gene are SNHLY and FYNNEI. CDR3 length: 13 residues. CDR3: CASSDVSTDTQYF. DNA of the CDR3: TGTGCCAGCAGTGACGTTAGCACAGATACGCAGTATTTT.

The chain recombines TRBV4-2 with TRBJ2-1; D gene ambiguous. The V end was cut by 0 bases, the J end by 8 bases, with 17 bases between. The germline gives CDR1 LGHNA, CDR2 YNFKEQ. There are 16 residues in the CDR3. The CDR3 DNA reads TGTGCCAGCAGCCAAGATTTTGGCGTGGGCGGCGATGAGCAGTTCTTC. It encodes CASSQDFGVGGDEQFF.

CDR3 sequence: CASPSGPQFF. CDR3 DNA: TGCGCCAGCCCTAGCGGGCCTCAGTTCTTC. The chain joins TRBV23-1 to TRBJ2-1, with 8 bases that match TRBD2. TRBV23-1 belongs to the ORF category, with a function that is uncertain. The CDR3 is 10 residues long. After removal of 8 bases from V and 13 bases from J, the junction contained 4 bases not matched to a gene.

The CDR3 DNA reads TGCGCCAGCAGTCTCATCGGAGTAGCCAAAAACATTCAGTACTTC. Protein: CASSLIGVAKNIQYF. The rearrangement joins TRBV23-1 to TRBJ2-4, with D uncertain. TRBV23-1 falls under the ORF class, with uncertain function. This CDR3 contains 15 residues. V lost 4 bases to trimming and J lost 0 bases, with 10 bases between them.

The chain joins TRBV20-1 to TRBJ1-2; D uncertain. The CDR3 covers 12 residues. Deletions cut 1 base from V and 1 base from J, with 4 bases between. Germline V lookup: CDR1 DFQATT, CDR2 SNEGSKA (reference sequence). The CDR3 coding sequence is TGCAGTGCTAGAGTCGGTAACTATGGCTACACCTTC. Its protein product is CSARVGNYGYTF.

V gene TRBV28 combines with J gene TRBJ1-2; no reliable D call. Trimming removed 2 bases at V and 8 bases at J, with 9 bases between. CDR1 and CDR2 (germline): MDHEN, SYDVKM. This CDR3 spans 12 amino acids. CDR3: CASSLDRYGYTF. The CDR3 nucleotides are TGTGCCAGCAGTTTAGATCGGTACGGCTACACCTTC.